Listed here are 29 T cell receptor beta chains from one sample, sequenced in a study of T cells in women clearing cervical HPV infection (dated by TCRdb to the late 2010s). Library preparation was by the immunoSEQ multiplex PCR assay. In TCRdb, the immuneACCESS table is reduced to in-frame sequences with V and J assigned. These tables do not hold every clone; where another copy was compared, an unresolved V gene accounts for under half, and the others remain unexplained. The sample has over 20,000 clones on record. The ten largest clonotypes hold roughly 9.1% of the sample. Material: blood buffy coat. The receptors originated from a woman between 18 and 70 years old with a cervical HPV16 infection that either progressed to CIN3+ or cleared (not recorded which).

Details on this clone: The read comes to an end 3 residues before the CDR3 does, leaving the germline J gene to fill in the end. The chain combines TRBV30 with TRBJ2-6; D might be TRBD2 (5 bases). V dropped 3 bases and J dropped 2 bases, with 5 bases sitting between them. Germline V gene sequence: CDR1 GTSNPN, CDR2 SVGIG (reference sequence). This CDR3 spans 13 amino acids. The CDR3 region is CAWSGAGANVLTF. The DNA read from the CDR3 is TGTGCCTGGAGCGGGGCTGGGGCCAACGTC.

As concerns this clone: Read coverage stops 3 residues before the CDR3 terminus; the germline J gene supplies the remainder. The rearrangement uses TRBV12-3 or TRBV12-4 and TRBJ1-5, with a weak D call TRBD1 (5 bases). Trimming shortened V by 5 bases and J by 4 bases, and 9 bases separated the two germline ends. This CDR3 contains 13 residues. The CDR3 region is CASSQEGNQPQHF. Incomplete CDR3 DNA: TGTGCCAGCAGTCAGGAGGGGAATCAGCCC.

Of note for this clone: The CDR3 goes on 3 residues after the read ends, and that part is filled in from the germline J gene. The chain has TRBV11-3 and TRBJ2-5; D is possibly TRBD1 (6 bases). The CDR3 spans 15 residues. In germline, CDR1 is SGHNT, CDR2 YENEEA. The germline V and J ends were trimmed by 4 bases and 2 bases, with 14 bases remaining between them. CDR3 sequence reads: CASSYGQLGQETQYF. The covered CDR3 bases are TGTGCCAGCAGCTACGGACAGCTAGGGCAAGAGACC.

Remarks on this clone: Coverage ceases 3 residues before the CDR3 finishes, and the germline J gene fills in the end. The chain is built from TRBV4-1 and TRBJ2-4; 8 bases fit TRBD1. Germline assignment: CDR1 MGHRA and CDR2 YSYEKL. V gave up 0 bases and J gave up 4 bases; unmatched junction bases: 5. The CDR3 extends over 16 amino acids. CDR3 DNA (partial): TGCGCCAGCAGCCAAGAGGATAGACAGGGGAAAAACATT. Translated, it gives CASSQEDRQGKNI. The entire CDR3 protein reads CASSQEDRQGKNIQYF.

Regarding this clone: Relative to the germline gene, one junction end is altered; a read error may explain this. With the read ending 3 residues before the CDR3 end, the germline J gene is used to fill in that end. The sample holds other DNA sequences that translate to the same CDR3. The rearrangement uses TRBV20-1 and TRBJ1-3, with TRBD1 matching 9 bases. The CDR3 loop spans 14 amino acids. CDR1 and CDR2 (germline): DFQATT, SNEGSKA (reference sequence). CDR3 in amino acids: CSARDRVAGNTIYF. CDR3 bases read: TGCAGTGCCCGGGACAGGGTAGCTGGAAACACT.

A note on this clone: The CDR3 goes on 3 residues after the read ends, and that part is filled in from the germline J gene. The J gene is TRBJ2-5, the V gene TRBV5-1; 11 bases fit TRBD2. Germline V gene sequence: CDR1 SGHRS, CDR2 YFSETQ. The V and J ends lost 3 bases and 3 bases, in that order; junction bases with no gene match: 10. This CDR3 spans 17 amino acids. This CDR3 reads CASSSYSGRVVEETQYF. The CDR3 bases that were read are TGCGCCAGCAGCTCCTATAGCGGGAGGGTTGTTGAAGAGACC.

On this clone itself: Sequencing ends 3 residues short of the CDR3 end; the germline J gene provides the rest. The chain joins TRBV20-1 to TRBJ1-5, with D unresolved. The germline V gene encodes CDR1 DFQATT and CDR2 SNEGSKA (reference sequence). CDR3 length: 12 amino acids. V was clipped by 3 bases and J by 5 bases, with 8 bases between them. The CDR3 loop is CSASSGDQPQHF. CDR3 bases read: TGCAGTGCTAGTTCAGGCGATCAGCCC.

Points on this clone: The DNA ends 3 residues before the CDR3 does, and the rest of the CDR3 is filled in from the germline J gene. This chain joins TRBV6-4 and TRBJ1-1, with 9 bases identical to TRBD1. CDR1 and CDR2 (germline): MRHNA, SNTAGT. After removal of 5 bases from V and 1 base from J, the junction contained 2 bases not matched to a gene. The CDR3 has 14 amino acids. The CDR3 sequence: CASSRDRENTEAFF. Incomplete CDR3 DNA: TGTGCCAGCAGTAGGGACAGGGAGAACACTGAA.

Worth noting for this clone: Coverage ceases 3 residues before the CDR3 finishes, and the germline J gene fills in the end. The chain couples TRBV11-3 to TRBJ2-1, with D possibly TRBD2 on 6 matching bases. From germline, CDR1 is SGHNT and CDR2 YENEEA. The V end lost 8 bases, the J end lost 6 bases, and 8 bases lay between the germline ends. The CDR3 length is 11 residues. The CDR3 bases that were read are TGTGCCAGCGCGACTAGCAATGAG. This codes for CASATSNE. The entire CDR3 sequence reads CASATSNEQFF.

With respect to this clone: The CDR3 end falls 3 residues outside the read, so it is completed with the germline J gene. The chain combines TRBV7-3 with TRBJ2-1, with 8 bases lining up with TRBD1. J was trimmed by 5 bases and V by 2 bases; bases with no gene match: 5. The germline V gene has CDR1 SGHTA and CDR2 FQGTGA. The CDR3 consists of 15 residues. The sequenced part of the CDR3 DNA is TGTGCCAGCAGCTTATCTACAGGGGGTCACAATGAG. It is translated as CASSLSTGGHNE. The full CDR3 reads CASSLSTGGHNEQFF.

Concerning this clone: The CDR3 is cut off 3 residues early in the read; its end comes from the germline J gene. V gene TRBV12-3 or TRBV12-4 combines with J gene TRBJ1-1; the D is unclear. Trimming shortened V by 3 bases and J by 1 base, and 6 bases separated the two germline ends. The CDR3 spans 13 residues. CDR3 residues: CASSFAQNTEAFF. The DNA read from the CDR3 is TGTGCCAGCAGTTTCGCGCAGAACACTGAA.

About this clone: The read terminates 3 residues before the CDR3 end, so the remaining end is supplied by the germline J gene. The chain combines TRBV2 with TRBJ2-2, with 11 positions matching TRBD2. V lost 4 bases to trimming and J lost 0 bases; unmatched junction nucleotides: 10. The CDR3 is 19 amino acids. In germline, CDR1 is SNHLY, CDR2 FYNNEI. The CDR3 bases that were read are TGTGCCAGCAGTGTAGTAGTAGCGGGGGGGTTCGCGAACACCGGGGAG. Protein: CASSVVVAGGFANTGE. Given in full, the CDR3 is CASSVVVAGGFANTGELFF.

A word on this clone: The read gets to within 3 residues of the CDR3 end, and the germline J gene fills in the rest. The chain carries TRBV2 and TRBJ1-2; D possibly corresponds to TRBD1 (6 bases). With 6 bases removed from V and 4 bases from J, the gap between germline ends came to 18 bases. Germline V gene data show CDR1 as SNHLY and CDR2 as FYNNEI. The CDR3 runs 15 residues. CDR3 amino acids: CASRPNRVGAYGYTF. The covered CDR3 bases are TGTGCCAGCAGACCGAACAGGGTTGGGGCCTATGGC.

As to this clone: This sample includes further DNA sequences coding for the same CDR3. The CDR3 here is CASSPPVIRVTSNEQFF. The CDR3 DNA, read in part, is TGTGCCAGCTCCCCCCCTGTCATCAGGGTGACAAGCAATGAG. The chain joins TRBV18 to TRBJ2-1; D possibly corresponds to TRBD1 (5 bases). The read halts 3 residues ahead of the CDR3 end, with the missing end drawn from the germline J gene. The germline CDR1 and CDR2 sequences are KGHSH and LQKENI. CDR3 size: 17 residues. Trimming stripped 6 bases from V and 6 bases from J, with 24 bases between.

About this clone: Coverage ceases 3 residues before the CDR3 finishes, and the germline J gene fills in the end. V and J are TRBV5-1 and TRBJ2-2; D uncertain. Per germline, CDR1 SGHRS and CDR2 YFSETQ. The CDR3 totals 13 residues. V gave up 0 bases and J gave up 5 bases, with 5 bases separating them. CDR3 DNA (partial): TGCGCCAGCAGCTTGGCGCAGACCGGGGAG. Encoded protein: CASSLAQTGE. The entire CDR3 protein reads CASSLAQTGELFF.

The sequenced part of the CDR3 DNA is TGTGCCAGGACTCCCGGGACTAGCGATCAGACC. Its protein is CARTPGTSDQT. The whole CDR3 region reads CARTPGTSDQTQYF. The rearrangement links TRBV19 to TRBJ2-5; 10 nucleotides line up with TRBD2. The sequenced fragment ends 3 residues before the CDR3 boundary, so the rest is inferred from the germline J gene. Unmatched junction bases numbered 10, after V lost 9 bases and J lost 6 bases. Germline V gives CDR1 LNHDA, CDR2 SQIVND (reference sequence). There are 14 residues in the CDR3.

Concerning this clone itself: The CDR3 end is not reached by the read, which stops 3 residues before it; the germline J gene fills it in. This rearrangement joins TRBV20-1 to TRBJ2-1, with 13 positions matching TRBD2. Germline V CDR1 and CDR2: DFQATT, SNEGSKA (reference sequence). J lost 6 bases, V lost 6 bases, and 8 bases had no gene match. This CDR3 has 15 amino acids. The DNA read from the CDR3 is TGCAGTGCCCCCAAAGGGACTAGCGGGACCAATGAG. It yields the protein CSAPKGTSGTNE. The full CDR3 protein reads CSAPKGTSGTNEQFF.

For this clone: The read terminates 3 residues ahead of where the CDR3 ends, so the germline J gene completes it. V is TRBV11-2 and J is TRBJ2-5, with 7 bases matching TRBD2. Germline V gene sequence: CDR1 SGHAT, CDR2 FQNNGV. The length of the CDR3 is 15 residues. The V gene end was trimmed by 2 bases and the J gene end by 4 bases; junction bases not matched to a gene: 7. CDR3 sequence reads: CASSLWRGGGETQYF. CDR3 DNA (partial): TGTGCCAGCAGCTTATGGCGGGGCGGGGGAGAGACC. Full variable domain (missing parts from reference TRBV11-2 and TRBJ2-5): EAGVAQSPRYKIIEKRQSVAFWCNPISGHATLYWYQQILGQGPKLLIQFQNNGVVDDSQLPKDRFSAERLKGVDSTLKIQPAKLEDSAVYLCASSLWRGGGETQYFGPGTRLLVL.

As for this clone: With the read ending 3 residues before the CDR3 end, the germline J gene is used to fill in that end. The chain uses TRBV7-6 and TRBJ1-3; perhaps TRBD1 as D (6 bases). The CDR3 extends over 15 amino acids. V was shortened by 3 bases and J by 1 base, with 10 bases between the two germline ends. Per the germline V gene, CDR1 is SGHVS and CDR2 is FNYEAQ. The part of the CDR3 DNA that was read is TGTGCCAGCAGCTTTACCGACAGGTCTGGAAACACC. It encodes CASSFTDRSGNT. The full CDR3 is CASSFTDRSGNTIYF.

With respect to this clone: The observed sequence ends 3 residues before the CDR3 terminus, with the missing tail filled in from the germline J gene. This chain links TRBV5-1 with TRBJ1-3; weak D call: TRBD1 (6 bases). This CDR3 spans 14 amino acids. Germline V gene sequence: CDR1 SGHRS, CDR2 YFSETQ. Deletions cut 3 bases from V and 1 base from J, with 8 bases between. The CDR3 sequence: CASSWDNSGNTIYF. Partial CDR3 DNA: TGCGCCAGCAGCTGGGACAATTCTGGAAACACC.

Regarding this clone: The read ends 3 residues before the CDR3 terminus; that terminus is restored from the germline J gene. The chain employs TRBV7-3 and TRBJ2-2, with D unclear. This CDR3 region has 13 residues. CDR1 is SGHTA and CDR2 is FQGTGA in the germline V gene. V dropped 4 bases and J dropped 6 bases, with 9 bases sitting between them. The CDR3 bases that were read are TGTGCCAGCAGCTCCAATTTTGCCGGGGAG. Translation gives CASSSNFAGE. From start to end, the CDR3 is CASSSNFAGELFF. The full variable domain, completed using reference TRBV7-3 and TRBJ2-2, is GAGVSQTPSNKVTEKGKYVELRCDPISGHTALYWYRQSLGQGPEFLIYFQGTGAADDSGLPNDRFFAVRPEGSVSTLKIQRTERGDSAVYLCASSSNFAGELFFGEGSRLTVL.

Remarks on this clone: The DNA ends 3 residues before the CDR3 does, and the rest of the CDR3 is filled in from the germline J gene. The chain links TRBV6-1 to TRBJ1-3, with 7 positions matching TRBD1. The CDR3 is made up of 14 amino acids. Germline V CDR1 and CDR2: MNHNS, SASEGT. Trimming removed 3 bases from V and 3 bases from J; junction bases left unmatched: 2. The CDR3 here is CASSDWTGGNTIYF. Partial CDR3 DNA: TGTGCCAGCAGTGATTGGACAGGTGGAAACACC.

Of note for this clone: The DNA ends 3 residues before the CDR3 does, and the rest of the CDR3 is filled in from the germline J gene. The chain recombines TRBV12-3 or TRBV12-4 with TRBJ2-1, with a tentative D call TRBD1 (5 bases). This CDR3 has 13 residues. Trimming took 4 bases from V and 9 from J, leaving 13 bases between them. CDR3 DNA, as far as it was read: TGTGCCAGCAGTTCCCTACAGGCAGGTGAG. Its translation: CASSSLQAGE. The entire CDR3 is CASSSLQAGEQFF.

This chain's CDR3 is CASSLARVLIDEQYF. The CDR3 bases that were read are TGTGCCAGCAGCTTAGCCCGGGTTCTAATAGACGAG. V gene TRBV7-2 combines with J gene TRBJ2-7; D remains unclear. The read ends 3 residues before the CDR3 terminus; that terminus is restored from the germline J gene. The CDR3 has 15 residues. Germline lookup yields CDR1 SGHTA and CDR2 FQGNSA. Trimming stripped 0 bases from V and 5 bases from J, with 14 bases between. Filled out from reference TRBV7-2 and TRBJ2-7, the complete variable domain reads GAGVSQSPSNKVTEKGKDVELRCDPISGHTALYWYRQSLGQGLEFLIYFQGNSAPDKSGLPSDRFSAERTGGSVSTLTIQRTQQEDSAVYLCASSLARVLIDEQYFGPGTRLTVT.

Notes on this clone: The read terminates 3 residues ahead of where the CDR3 ends, so the germline J gene completes it. J is TRBJ1-6 and V is TRBV19; weak D call: TRBD1 (6 bases). The CDR3 has 16 residues. Looked up from germline, CDR1 is LNHDA and CDR2 is SQIVND (reference sequence). V shed 3 bases and J shed 0 bases, with 9 bases lying between them. CDR3 amino acids: CASSISGDSYNSPLHF. CDR3 bases read: TGTGCCAGTAGTATTTCAGGGGACTCCTATAATTCACCC.

A note on this clone: The CDR3 end is not reached by the read, which stops 3 residues before it; the germline J gene fills it in. The genes are TRBV5-1 and TRBJ2-7; D remains ambiguous. The length of the CDR3 is 15 residues. Trimming took 0 bases from V and 6 from J, leaving 16 bases between them. Germline V CDR1 and CDR2: SGHRS, YFSETQ. The CDR3 sequence is CASSLDSPVVSEQYF. The DNA read from the CDR3 is TGCGCCAGCAGCTTGGACAGCCCGGTTGTTAGCGAG.

The CDR3 DNA, read in part, is TGTGCCAGCAGCCAAAGACAGGGGTTCTACAATGAG. Protein: CASSQRQGFYNE. The full CDR3 protein reads CASSQRQGFYNEQFF. The rearrangement links TRBV14 to TRBJ2-1, with 8 nucleotides matching TRBD1. Sequencing ends 3 residues short of the CDR3 end; the germline J gene provides the rest. CDR3 length equals 15 residues. J lost 3 bases, V lost 2 bases, and 3 bases had no gene match. Germline V CDR1 and CDR2: SGHDN, FVKESK.

In regard to this clone: The CDR3 goes on 3 residues after the read ends, and that part is filled in from the germline J gene. The chain recombines TRBV7-3 with TRBJ2-1; TRBD2 matches 9 bases. The CDR3 is 15 amino acids. The V gene end was trimmed by 5 bases and the J gene end by 2 bases; junction bases not matched to a gene: 4. The germline gives CDR1 SGHTA, CDR2 FQGTGA. The part of the CDR3 DNA that was read is TGTGCCAGCAGCCCATTAGCGGGGGCCTACAATGAG. Translating it yields CASSPLAGAYNE. The entire CDR3 sequence reads CASSPLAGAYNEQFF.

Regarding this clone: Read data end 3 residues before the CDR3 end; the end is taken from the germline J gene. This chain uses TRBV19 with TRBJ1-5; 7 bases match TRBD1. V trimming: 7 bases; J trimming: 1 base; junction bases outside the gene matches: 7. The CDR3 length is 15 residues. Germline assignment: CDR1 LNHDA and CDR2 SQIVND (reference sequence). CDR3 in amino acids: CASTLSTGSNQPQHF. CDR3 DNA, as far as it was read: TGTGCCAGTACCCTATCGACAGGGAGCAATCAGCCC.